The entry below describes one TCR beta chain. The entry originates in a study of blood T cell repertoires in COVID-19. Study-level background: Some COVID-19 samples were acute and others convalescent; all came from the United States, Italy and Spain.

In the authors' workflow: How many nucleated cells were present was estimated from reference gene primer amplification. Generated by immunoSEQ multiplex PCR, the TCRdb table keeps only in-frame clones and is missing some. That table gives V, J and clone size, and the DNA gave D and trimming. The sample has about 270,000 clones; 80% to 90% are singletons. Sequences were obtained from PBMCs or T cells enriched from blood (not recorded which). The receptor's source is a woman in her twenties or thirties with acute COVID-19.

CDR3 region: CASSADSLEFYNEQFF. CDR3 DNA: TGTGCCAGCAGCGCAGACTCCCTCGAATTCTACAATGAGCAGTTCTTC. The rearrangement links TRBV9 to TRBJ2-1, with D uncertain. Trimming stripped 3 bases from V and 3 bases from J, with 16 bases between. The CDR3 extends over 16 amino acids. Germline-derived CDR1 and CDR2 are SGDLS and YYNGEE.